One T cell receptor beta chain is described in this entry. Its antigen remains unidentified. This CDR3 is missing its conserved last phenylalanine or tryptophan, likely due to a read error. This record belongs to a study of blood T cells in healthy people across ages (dated by TCRdb to about 2015). Broadly, across the study: In model experiments, roughly one uniquely barcoded TCR beta cDNA molecule per two T cells was captured by template switching. The study analyzed two additional independent replicas of 1 million unique cDNA reads from the same blood draw for two donors, one aged 18 to 30 and one aged 80 or older. The donors were split into four age groups: young (average about 16 years), middle-aged (roughly 39), aged (more than 60) and long-lived (approximately 89). To track age-related changes in TCR beta repertoire diversity, the study relied on deep sequencing normalized with unique cDNA molecular identifiers. Paper-wide results and their limitations: Estimates of total diversity from one million sequenced T cells were regarded as lower bounds and underestimates. Because the CMV infection status of the donors was unknown, age-related changes in expanded clonotypes may potentially have been confounded. The long-lived group showed more naive CD4+ T cells, fewer expanded clones and increased TCR diversity than the aged group, suggesting age selection. As age increased, observed TCR beta diversity per million T cells dropped in a roughly linear way, and a significant reduction was already evident by age 40. Because profiling used bulk unsorted PBMCs, naive and antigen-experienced compartments could not be compared conclusively. The percentage of naive T cells measured by flow cytometry correlated strongly with observed TCR beta diversity.

Donors were 39 systemically healthy Caucasian individuals from Russia aged roughly 6 to 90 years. Each donor gave around 9.5 milliliters of peripheral blood, collected into EDTA-treated Vacutainer tubes. Ficoll-Paque density-gradient centrifugation was used to isolate PBMCs, with at least 6.5 million per sample. Total RNA, at least 5 micrograms per sample, was extracted from PBMCs with Trizol reagent. Naive CD45RAhigh/CD27high T cell percentages were measured by flow cytometry on a PBMC aliquot from every donor. The germline V gene sets CDR1 to SGHDT and CDR2 to YYEEEE. The germline V end is reduced by 5 bases and the J end by 5 bases; junction bases left unmatched: 12. The CDR3 length is 15 residues, termini included. The entry retains the CDR3 DNA only, 45 bases that are in frame from base 1. Libraries came from 5' RACE. Data came from an Illumina HiSeq 2500. A second 7 to 11 cycle PCR used a sample-barcoded 5' primer and a J-beta primer mix. A template-switch 5' adaptor carrying 12 random nucleotides introduced a unique molecular identifier onto each TCR beta cDNA molecule. Each sample yielded at least 3 million CDR3-containing paired-end reads. The Mint cDNA synthesis kit, primed by a TRBC-specific oligonucleotide, was used to synthesize first-strand cDNA from all RNA. Following uracil-DNA glycosylase treatment, all cDNA underwent a first 18-cycle PCR with the universal primers M1SS and BC2_uni_R. Per the source publication's procedure: For normalization, 1 million high-quality reads, each with a distinct molecular identifier, were randomly selected from each sample. Reads with shared molecular identifiers were discarded instead of being binned into consensus sequences. MiTCR, with a Q25 quality threshold and the strictest error-elimination algorithm, was used for CDR3 identification, clonotype clustering and error correction. A nonparametric unseen species model using Euler transformation provided a lower-bound estimate of total TCR beta diversity. TCRdb ran its own pipeline on the public reads, namely fastp trimming at Q25 and MiXCR clone calling, and kept in-frame beta chains. For every CDR3 protein sequence, its rows merge into one entry that carries the most common genes and DNA. TCRdb, rather than the study authors, made the V and J calls. In all, the sample holds more than 1,000,000 distinct CDR3 sequences, and approximately 25% of those were seen once. Jointly, the top ten make up about 0.8% of the sample.

These data were likewise used in another study, on T cells of mothers and their children. That second report states: The donors were nine systemically healthy Caucasian individuals, made up of three mothers and their six children. cDNA synthesis consumed the entire amount of extracted RNA, loaded at around 1.5 ug RNA in each 15 ul reaction. Sample barcodes and 2-4 random nucleotides were added via the M1S primer in the second PCR. Over 10 million TCR beta CDR3 reads came from each mother, compared with about 3 million reads from each child. Thymic selection shapes the output of TCR recombination in a similar way in related and unrelated pairs, and inherited differences have a minor effect. Related mother-child pairs always showed normalized repertoire overlap that was slightly higher than in unrelated mother-child pairs, though the difference was never significant. Persistent microchimeric T cell clones were not detected, at a sensitivity of 95 to 100 clones per million clonotypes. To look for features that set related mother-child pairs apart from unrelated individuals, the researchers ran deep NGS to compare the TCR beta repertoires of mothers and children. On average, the children were roughly 11 +/- 4 years old, while the mothers were approximately 40 +/- 4 years old. After adapters were ligated using NEBNext reagents, the libraries underwent 100+100 nt paired-end sequencing on an Illumina HiSeq 2000. To avoid cross-contamination, the mother libraries and the child libraries were prepared a month apart and sequenced in separate runs. Between about 500,000 and 2,100,000 distinct TCR beta clonotypes were identified per donor. Naive TCR beta clonotypes were estimated from low-frequency clonotypes matched to each donor's FACS-determined naive share, without sorting.

The sample comprised blood. Recombination joined TRBV5-6 with TRBJ2-5; 7 of the junction bases match TRBD1. The TCR was taken from a girl aged 2-15 years in good health. The CDR3 in this case is CASSPQGRVWETQYL. The DNA reads as follows: TGTGCCAGCAGTCCACAGGGGAGAGTATGGGAGACCCAGTACTTG.